These 20 T cell receptor beta chains share one sample of origin, sequenced in a study of blood T cell repertoires in COVID-19. TCRdb keeps only in-frame clones here, not all; method: immunoSEQ multiplex PCR. The table has some 400,000 clones, 87% seen once. Material for sequencing was PBMCs or T cells enriched from blood (not recorded which). Source of these receptors: a man aged 25-45 years who had recovered from COVID-19.

The rearrangement uses TRBV25-1 and TRBJ1-2, with TRBD1 matching over 8 bases. The CDR3 consists of 17 residues. The V and J ends lost 3 bases and 4 bases, in that order; junction bases with no gene match: 13. From germline, CDR1 is MGHDK and CDR2 SYGVNS. The CDR3 reads CASSEGTGQSRTYGYTF. CDR3 bases: TGTGCCAGCAGTGAGGGGACAGGTCAAAGCCGCACCTATGGCTACACCTTC.

This clone was counted only a few times. V gene TRBV2 combines with J gene TRBJ1-2; no reliable D call. Trimming left V 7 bases short and J 3 bases short, with 3 bases between. Looked up from germline, CDR1 is SNHLY and CDR2 is FYNNEI. The CDR3 is made up of 10 amino acids. This CDR3 reads CASTDYGYTF. CDR3 bases: TGTGCCAGCACGGACTATGGCTACACCTTC.

V usage is TRBV5-1 and J usage is TRBJ1-3; the D gene is possibly TRBD1 (6 bases). The germline V and J ends were trimmed by 0 bases and 4 bases, with 17 bases remaining between them. The CDR3 has 17 amino acids. The V gene's germline CDR1 is SGHRS and CDR2 YFSETQ. The CDR3 sequence is CASSLDPPGERGNTIYF. CDR3 nucleotides: TGCGCCAGCAGCTTGGACCCCCCAGGGGAGCGCGGAAACACCATATATTTT.

As to this clone: This specimen includes other DNA sequences encoding the same CDR3. As DNA, the CDR3 is TGTGCCAGCTCACCTACAGGGTATAATTCACCCCTCCACTTT. Amino acid sequence: CASSPTGYNSPLHF. The rearrangement links TRBV18 to TRBJ1-6; perhaps TRBD1 as D (6 bases). Between the trimmed V and J ends, which lost 3 bases and 4 bases, there was a span of 7 bases. Germline-derived CDR1 and CDR2 are KGHSH and LQKENI. The CDR3 contains 14 residues.

The chain couples TRBV18 to TRBJ1-4; 7 bases are a match to TRBD1. CDR3 length: 15 amino acids. Trimming at V came to 3 bases and at J to 2 bases, leaving 3 bases not matched to a gene. Germline-derived CDR1 and CDR2 are KGHSH and LQKENI. In DNA form, the CDR3 reads TGTGCCAGCTCACCTCTCAGGGGGACTAATGAAAAACTGTTTTTT. Protein: CASSPLRGTNEKLFF.

The chain carries TRBV18 and TRBJ1-1; D is ambiguous. Germline loops: CDR1 KGHSH, CDR2 LQKENI. CDR3 length equals 14 residues. V was cut by 2 bases and J by 5 bases, with 12 bases left in between. DNA of the CDR3: TGTGCCAGCTCACCAACGCCTTTTGAGACTGAAGCTTTCTTT. This translates into CASSPTPFETEAFF.

The chain has TRBV5-1 and TRBJ2-1; 14 bases align to TRBD2. After removal of 4 bases from V and 12 bases from J, the junction contained 12 bases not matched to a gene. CDR1 is SGHRS, CDR2 YFSETQ, per germline. The CDR3 covers 16 residues. This chain's CDR3 is CASSPFGTSGGLGQFF. In DNA, the CDR3 is TGCGCCAGCAGCCCATTTGGGACTAGCGGGGGATTAGGGCAGTTCTTC.

This chain joins TRBV5-1 and TRBJ1-6; TRBD1 aligns across 9 bases. Germline CDR1 is SGHRS and CDR2 is YFSETQ. V was pared by 2 bases and J by 7 bases, with 4 bases of the junction left unmatched. The CDR3 totals 15 residues. CDR3 amino acids: CASSLGTGSNSPLHF. The CDR3 nucleotides are TGCGCCAGCAGCTTAGGGACAGGGTCCAATTCACCCCTCCACTTT.

The genes are TRBV4-1 and TRBJ2-2, with a tentative D call TRBD2 (5 bases). Germline V CDR1 and CDR2: MGHRA, YSYEKL. V lost 1 base and J lost 5, with 14 bases in between. The CDR3 is 16 residues long. The CDR3 loop reads CASSQASRDLTGELFF. CDR3 coding DNA: TGCGCCAGCAGCCAAGCTTCCCGGGATTTAACCGGGGAGCTGTTTTTT.

This sequence joins TRBV10-2 and TRBJ1-5, with D unresolved. The CDR3 has 13 amino acids. Germline values: CDR1 WSHSY, CDR2 SAAADI. Between the trimmed V and J ends, which lost 2 bases and 5 bases, there was a span of 7 bases. The CDR3 is CASSESGYQPQHF. CDR3 coding DNA: TGCGCCAGCAGTGAGAGCGGATATCAGCCCCAGCATTTT.

The rearrangement uses TRBV7-2 and TRBJ1-2; D possibly corresponds to TRBD1 (5 bases). The CDR3 length is 14 residues. Between the trimmed V and J ends, which lost 2 bases and 2 bases, there was a span of 9 bases. Germline V gene data show CDR1 as SGHTA and CDR2 as FQGNSA. The DNA for the CDR3 is TGTGCCAGCAGCTTAAAATCAGGGAACTATGGCTACACCTTC. It translates to CASSLKSGNYGYTF.

The V and J genes are TRBV9 and TRBJ2-7; 8 bases are a match to TRBD2. With V trimmed by 3 bases and J by 2 bases, 10 bases remained unmatched. The CDR3 has 16 amino acids. CDR1 is SGDLS, CDR2 YYNGEE, per germline. The CDR3 loop reads CASSAASSGGPYEQYF. The CDR3 DNA sequence: TGTGCCAGCAGCGCCGCTAGCAGCGGGGGCCCCTACGAGCAGTACTTC.

The rearrangement joins TRBV10-2 to TRBJ2-3, with D possibly being TRBD1 (6 bases). Trimming shortened V by 4 bases and J by 6 bases, and 8 bases separated the two germline ends. Per germline, CDR1 WSHSY and CDR2 SAAADI. The CDR3 runs 12 residues. CDR3 sequence (DNA): TGCGCCAGCAGTGCTCAGGGGGATACGCAGTATTTT. Encoded protein: CASSAQGDTQYF.

The V gene is TRBV4-3, the J gene TRBJ2-1; 7 bases align to TRBD1. The CDR3 loop spans 13 amino acids. V was pared by 5 bases and J by 6 bases, with 4 bases of the junction left unmatched. The germline V gene encodes CDR1 LGHNA and CDR2 YSLEER. Here the CDR3 reads CASSWAGGNEQFF. The CDR3 DNA reads as TGCGCCAGCAGCTGGGCAGGGGGCAATGAGCAGTTCTTC.

CDR3 sequence: CASSLKVRQTQYF. The CDR3 DNA sequence: TGTGCCAGCAGCTTAAAAGTGAGGCAGACCCAGTACTTC. V is TRBV13 and J is TRBJ2-5; D remains ambiguous. The CDR3 is 13 amino acids. Trimming pared 2 bases from V and 6 bases from J, leaving 10 bases between. CDR1 is PRHDT and CDR2 is FYEKMQ in the germline V gene (reference sequence). Based on the CDR3 plus reference TRBV13 and TRBJ2-5, the full variable domain is AAGVIQSPRHLIKEKRETATLKCYPIPRHDTVYWYQQGPGQDPQFLISFYEKMQSDKGSIPDRFSAQQFSDYHSELNMSSLELGDSALYFCASSLKVRQTQYFGPGTRLLVL.

In this sample, this clone turned up a few times. The chain uses TRBV29-1 and TRBJ1-1, with TRBD1 matching over 8 bases. The CDR3 length is 12 residues. Germline V gives CDR1 SQVTM, CDR2 ANQGSEA. The junction had 2 bases not matched to a gene; V was cut back by 7 bases and J by 1 base. CDR3: CSGGTGNTEAFF. CDR3 nucleotides: TGCAGCGGTGGGACAGGGAACACTGAAGCTTTCTTT.

The chain carries TRBV18 and TRBJ2-5, with D possibly being TRBD2 (6 bases). There are 14 residues in the CDR3. Germline V gene data show CDR1 as KGHSH and CDR2 as LQKENI. With 1 base removed from V and 5 bases from J, the gap between germline ends came to 11 bases. The CDR3: CASSPLGGTETQYF. In DNA form, the CDR3 reads TGTGCCAGCTCACCACTAGGCGGGACGGAGACCCAGTACTTC.

This chain connects TRBV20-1 to TRBJ2-7; D gene uncertain. Trimming removed 3 bases at V and 5 bases at J, with 11 bases between. The CDR3 runs to 12 residues. Germline V gene data show CDR1 as DFQATT and CDR2 as SNEGSKA (reference sequence). CDR3 in amino acids: CSASSSLHEQYF. The CDR3 bases are TGCAGTGCTAGTTCTTCCCTCCACGAGCAGTACTTC.

CDR3 region: CASSSPGTGTLDEQYF. The CDR3 nucleotides read TGTGCCAGCAGCTCCCCGGGGACAGGGACTTTAGACGAGCAGTACTTC. The gene calls are TRBV5-4 and TRBJ2-7, with 9 bases matching TRBD1. The V gene's germline CDR1 is SGHNT and CDR2 YYREEE (reference sequence). V shed 3 bases and J 5 bases; nucleotides not matched to a gene: 12. This CDR3 comprises 16 residues.

This clone appeared a single time. The chain carries TRBV20-1 and TRBJ2-3, with 10 bases aligning to TRBD2. Trimming removed 3 bases from V and 2 bases from J; junction bases left unmatched: 5. This CDR3 has 15 amino acids. Germline V gene data show CDR1 as DFQATT and CDR2 as SNEGSKA (reference sequence). The CDR3 here is CSASITSGTTDTQYF. DNA of the CDR3: TGCAGTGCTAGTATAACTAGCGGGACCACAGATACGCAGTATTTT.